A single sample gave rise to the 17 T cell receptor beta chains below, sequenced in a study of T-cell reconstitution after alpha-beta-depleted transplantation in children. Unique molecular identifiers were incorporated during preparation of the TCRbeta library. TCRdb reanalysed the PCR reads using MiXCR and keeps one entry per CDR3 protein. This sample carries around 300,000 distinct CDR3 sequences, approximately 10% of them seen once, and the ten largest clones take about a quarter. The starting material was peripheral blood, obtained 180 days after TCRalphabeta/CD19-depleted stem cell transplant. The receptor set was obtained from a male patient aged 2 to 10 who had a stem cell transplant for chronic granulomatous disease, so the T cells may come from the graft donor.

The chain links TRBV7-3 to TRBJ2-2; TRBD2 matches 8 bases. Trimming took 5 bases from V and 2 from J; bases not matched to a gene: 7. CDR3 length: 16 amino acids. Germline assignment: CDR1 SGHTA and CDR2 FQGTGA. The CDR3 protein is CASSLALAGNTGELFF. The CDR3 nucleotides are TGTGCCAGCAGCCTTGCTCTAGCGGGCAACACCGGGGAGCTGTTTTTT.

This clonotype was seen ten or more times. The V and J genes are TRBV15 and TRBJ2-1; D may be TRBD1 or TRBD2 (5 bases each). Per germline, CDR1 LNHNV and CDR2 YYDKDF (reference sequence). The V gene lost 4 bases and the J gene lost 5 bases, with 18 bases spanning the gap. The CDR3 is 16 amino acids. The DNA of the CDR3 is TGTGCCACCAGCACAACCACCGGGACCTGGGACAATGAGCAGTTCTTC. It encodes CATSTTTGTWDNEQFF. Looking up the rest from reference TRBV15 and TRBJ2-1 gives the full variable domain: DAMVIQNPRYQVTQFGKPVTLSCSQTLNHNVMYWYQQKSSQAPKLLFHYYDKDFNNEADTPDNFQSRRPNTSFCFLDIRSPGLGDTAMYLCATSTTTGTWDNEQFFGPGTRLTVL.

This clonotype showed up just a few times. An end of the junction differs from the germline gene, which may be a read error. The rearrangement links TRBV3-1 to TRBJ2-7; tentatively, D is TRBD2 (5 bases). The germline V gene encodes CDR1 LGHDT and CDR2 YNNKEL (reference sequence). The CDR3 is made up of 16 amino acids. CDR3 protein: CACSLAGVVGPYEQYF. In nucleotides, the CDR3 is TGTGCCTGCAGCCTGGCCGGGGTCGTCGGGCCCTACGAGCAGTACTTC.

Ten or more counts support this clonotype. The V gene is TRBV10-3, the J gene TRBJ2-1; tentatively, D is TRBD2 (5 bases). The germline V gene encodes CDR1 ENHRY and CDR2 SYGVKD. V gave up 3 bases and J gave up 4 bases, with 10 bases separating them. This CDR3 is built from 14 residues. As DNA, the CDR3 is TGTGCCATCAGTGACGACTATACTTACAATGAGCAGTTCTTC. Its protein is CAISDDYTYNEQFF.

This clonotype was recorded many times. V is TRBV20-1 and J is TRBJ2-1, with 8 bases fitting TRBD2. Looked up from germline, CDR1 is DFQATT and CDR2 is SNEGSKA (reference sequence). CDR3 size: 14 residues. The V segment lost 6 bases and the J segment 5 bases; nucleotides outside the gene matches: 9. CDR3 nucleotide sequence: TGCAGTGCAGGTATAGCCGGGGGGGACAATGAGCAGTTCTTC. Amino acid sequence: CSAGIAGGDNEQFF.

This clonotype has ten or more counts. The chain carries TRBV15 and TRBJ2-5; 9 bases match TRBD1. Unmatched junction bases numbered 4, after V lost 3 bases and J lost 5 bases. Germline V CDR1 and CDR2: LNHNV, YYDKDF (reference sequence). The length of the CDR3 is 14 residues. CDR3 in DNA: TGTGCCACCAGCAGTAACAGGGGGCGGGAGACCCAGTACTTC. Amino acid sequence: CATSSNRGRETQYF.

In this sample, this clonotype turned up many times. The DNA of the CDR3 is TGCAGTGCCGGGACAGGGAGCACAGATACGCAGTATTTT. Protein sequence: CSAGTGSTDTQYF. The chain carries TRBV20-1 and TRBJ2-3, with 9 bases aligning to TRBD1. CDR3 length equals 13 residues. V was pared by 6 bases and J by 0 bases, with 1 base of the junction left unmatched. Germline-derived CDR1 and CDR2 are DFQATT and SNEGSKA (reference sequence).

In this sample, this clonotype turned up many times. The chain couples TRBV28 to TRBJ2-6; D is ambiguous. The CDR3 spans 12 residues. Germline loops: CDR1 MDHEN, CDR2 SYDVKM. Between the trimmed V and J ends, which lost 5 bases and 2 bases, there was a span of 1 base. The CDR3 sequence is CASSTGANVLTF. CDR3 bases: TGTGCCAGCAGTACTGGGGCCAACGTCCTGACTTTC.

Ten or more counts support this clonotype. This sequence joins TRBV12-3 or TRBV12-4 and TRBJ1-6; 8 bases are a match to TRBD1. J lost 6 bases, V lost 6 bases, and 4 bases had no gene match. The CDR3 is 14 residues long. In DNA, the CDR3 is TGTGCCAGCAGACTCAGGGGGCGTAATTCACCCCTCCACTTT. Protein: CASRLRGRNSPLHF.

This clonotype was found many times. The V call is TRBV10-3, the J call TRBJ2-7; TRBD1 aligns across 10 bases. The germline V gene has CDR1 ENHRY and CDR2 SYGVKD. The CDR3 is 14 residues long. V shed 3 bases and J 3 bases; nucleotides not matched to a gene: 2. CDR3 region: CAISERDRGYEQYF. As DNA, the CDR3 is TGTGCCATCAGTGAAAGGGACAGGGGCTACGAGCAGTACTTC.

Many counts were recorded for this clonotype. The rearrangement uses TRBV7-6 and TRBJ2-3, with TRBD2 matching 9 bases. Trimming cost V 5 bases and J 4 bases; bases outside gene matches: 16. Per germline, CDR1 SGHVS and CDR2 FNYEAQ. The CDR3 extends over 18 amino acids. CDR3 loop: CASSPWETSGGVPDTQYF. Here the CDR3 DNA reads TGTGCCAGCAGCCCCTGGGAGACTAGCGGAGGGGTCCCAGATACGCAGTATTTT.

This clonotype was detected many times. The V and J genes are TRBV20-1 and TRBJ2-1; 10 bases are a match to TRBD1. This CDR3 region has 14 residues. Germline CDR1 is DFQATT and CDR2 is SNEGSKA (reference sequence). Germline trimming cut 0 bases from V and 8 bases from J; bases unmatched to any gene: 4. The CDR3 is CSAREGTGVHEQFF. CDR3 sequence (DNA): TGCAGTGCTAGAGAGGGGACAGGGGTGCATGAGCAGTTCTTC.

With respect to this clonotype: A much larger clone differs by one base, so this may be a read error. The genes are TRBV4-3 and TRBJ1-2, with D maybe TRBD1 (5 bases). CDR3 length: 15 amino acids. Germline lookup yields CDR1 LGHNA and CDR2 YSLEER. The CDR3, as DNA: TGCGCCAGCAGCCAAGCTTTTAGGGACTTCTATGGCGACACCTTC. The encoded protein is CASSQAFRDFYGDTF.

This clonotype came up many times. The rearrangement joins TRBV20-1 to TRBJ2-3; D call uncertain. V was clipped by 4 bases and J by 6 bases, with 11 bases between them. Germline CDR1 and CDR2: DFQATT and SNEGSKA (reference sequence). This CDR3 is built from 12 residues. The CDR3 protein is CSANDRVDTQYF. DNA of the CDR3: TGCAGTGCTAACGACCGGGTGGATACGCAGTATTTT.

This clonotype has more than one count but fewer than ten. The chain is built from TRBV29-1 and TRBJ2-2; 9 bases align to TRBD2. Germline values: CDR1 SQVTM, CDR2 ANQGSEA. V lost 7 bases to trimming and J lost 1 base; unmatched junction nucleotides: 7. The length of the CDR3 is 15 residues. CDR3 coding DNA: TGCAGCGCCTTGAGCGGGGGGAAGAACACCGGGGAGCTGTTTTTT. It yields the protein CSALSGGKNTGELFF.

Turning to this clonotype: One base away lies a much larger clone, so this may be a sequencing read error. CDR3 sequence: CASSVDHFTYQQYF. The CDR3 region has the DNA TGTGCCAGCAGCGTTGACCACTTCACCTACCAGCAGTACTTC. The rearrangement links TRBV9 to TRBJ2-7; D is unclear. CDR3 size: 14 residues. The germline CDR1 and CDR2 sequences are SGDLS and YYNGEE. Variable domain in full (rest from reference TRBV9 and TRBJ2-7): DSGVTQTPKHLITATGQRVTLRCSPRSGDLSVYWYQQSLDQGLQFLIQYYNGEERAKGNILERFSAQQFPDLHSELNLSSLELGDSALYFCASSVDHFTYQQYFGPGTRLTVT.

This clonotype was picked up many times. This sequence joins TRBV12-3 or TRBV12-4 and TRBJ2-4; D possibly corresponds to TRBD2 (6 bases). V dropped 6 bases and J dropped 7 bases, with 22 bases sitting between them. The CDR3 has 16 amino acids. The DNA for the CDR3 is TGTGCCAGCAGCCCCATGGGAGTGGGCGCGGGGAACATTCAGTACTTC. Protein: CASSPMGVGAGNIQYF.